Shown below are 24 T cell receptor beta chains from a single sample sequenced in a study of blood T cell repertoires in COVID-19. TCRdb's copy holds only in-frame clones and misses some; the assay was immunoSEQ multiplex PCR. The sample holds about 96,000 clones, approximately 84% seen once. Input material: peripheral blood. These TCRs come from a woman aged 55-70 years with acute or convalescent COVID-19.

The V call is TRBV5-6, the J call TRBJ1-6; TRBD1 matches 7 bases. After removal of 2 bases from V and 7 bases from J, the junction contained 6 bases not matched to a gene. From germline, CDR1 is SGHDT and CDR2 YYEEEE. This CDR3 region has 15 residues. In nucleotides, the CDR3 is TGTGCCAGCAGCTTCGTCGACAGGGTAAATTCACCCCTCCACTTT. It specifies CASSFVDRVNSPLHF.

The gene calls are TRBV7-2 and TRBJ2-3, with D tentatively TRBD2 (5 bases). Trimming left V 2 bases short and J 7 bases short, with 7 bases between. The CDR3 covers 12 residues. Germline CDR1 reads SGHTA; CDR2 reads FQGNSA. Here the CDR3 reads CASSLRGNTQYF. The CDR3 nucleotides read TGTGCCAGCAGCTTACGGGGAAATACGCAGTATTTT.

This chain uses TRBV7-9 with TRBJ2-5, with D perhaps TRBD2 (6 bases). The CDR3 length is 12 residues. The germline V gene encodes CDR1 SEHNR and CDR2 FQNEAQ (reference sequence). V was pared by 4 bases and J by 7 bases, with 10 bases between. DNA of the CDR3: TGTGCCAGCAGCTCCTTCGGGGGGACCCAGTACTTC. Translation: CASSSFGGTQYF. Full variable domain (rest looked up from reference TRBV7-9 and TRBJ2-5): DTGVSQNPRHKITKRGQNVTFRCDPISEHNRLYWYRQTLGQGPEFLTYFQNEAQLEKSRLLSDRFSAERPKGSFSTLEIQRTEQGDSAMYLCASSSFGGTQYFGPGTRLLVL.

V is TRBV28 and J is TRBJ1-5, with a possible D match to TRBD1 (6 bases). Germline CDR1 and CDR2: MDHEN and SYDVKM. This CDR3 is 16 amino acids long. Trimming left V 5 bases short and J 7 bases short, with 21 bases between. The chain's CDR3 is CASSLGGEGGGQPQHF. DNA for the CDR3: TGTGCCAGCAGTCTCGGCGGGGAGGGGGGCGGCCAGCCCCAGCATTTT.

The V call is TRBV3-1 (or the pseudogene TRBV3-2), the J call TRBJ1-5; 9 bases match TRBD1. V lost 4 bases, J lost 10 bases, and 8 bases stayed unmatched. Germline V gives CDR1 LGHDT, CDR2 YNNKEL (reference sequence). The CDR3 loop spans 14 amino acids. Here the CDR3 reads CASSPTGGRGPQHF. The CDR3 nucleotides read TGTGCCAGCAGCCCGACAGGGGGACGAGGACCCCAGCATTTT.

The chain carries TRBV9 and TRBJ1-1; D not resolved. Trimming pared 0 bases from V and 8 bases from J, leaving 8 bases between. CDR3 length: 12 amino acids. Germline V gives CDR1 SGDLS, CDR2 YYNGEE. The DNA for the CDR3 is TGTGCCAGCAGCGTAGCTGGGCAGGAAGCTTTCTTT. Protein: CASSVAGQEAFF.

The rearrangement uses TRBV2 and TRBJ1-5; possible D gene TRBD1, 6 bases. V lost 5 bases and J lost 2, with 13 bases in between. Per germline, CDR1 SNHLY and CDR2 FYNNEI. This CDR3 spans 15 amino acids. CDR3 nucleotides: TGTGCCAGCAGTCCCCGGACAGCTGGCAATCAGCCCCAGCATTTT. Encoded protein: CASSPRTAGNQPQHF.

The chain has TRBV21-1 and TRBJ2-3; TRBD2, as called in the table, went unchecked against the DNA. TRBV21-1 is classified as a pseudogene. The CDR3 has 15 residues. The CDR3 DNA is TGTGCCAGCAGCAAAGGCGGGGGGGCTACAGATACGCAGTATTTT. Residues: CASSKGGGATDTQYF.

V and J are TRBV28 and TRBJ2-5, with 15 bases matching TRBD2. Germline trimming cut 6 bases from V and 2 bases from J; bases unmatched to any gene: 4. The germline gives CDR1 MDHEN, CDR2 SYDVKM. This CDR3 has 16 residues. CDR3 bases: TGTGCCAGCAGAGGAGGACTAGCGGGGGGGCAAGAGACCCAGTACTTC. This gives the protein CASRGGLAGGQETQYF.

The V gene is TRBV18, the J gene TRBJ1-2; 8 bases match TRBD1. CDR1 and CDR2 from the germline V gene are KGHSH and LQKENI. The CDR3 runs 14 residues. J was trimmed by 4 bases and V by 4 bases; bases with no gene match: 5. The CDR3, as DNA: TGTGCCAGCTCACTCACTGGACAGGGCTATGGCTACACCTTC. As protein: CASSLTGQGYGYTF.

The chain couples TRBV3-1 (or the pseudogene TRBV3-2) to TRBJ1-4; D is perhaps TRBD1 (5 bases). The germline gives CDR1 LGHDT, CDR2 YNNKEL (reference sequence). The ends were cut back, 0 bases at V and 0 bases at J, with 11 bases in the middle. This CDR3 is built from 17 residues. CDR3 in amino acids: CASSQERREATNEKLFF. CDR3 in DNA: TGTGCCAGCAGCCAAGAACGCAGGGAGGCAACTAATGAAAAACTGTTTTTT.

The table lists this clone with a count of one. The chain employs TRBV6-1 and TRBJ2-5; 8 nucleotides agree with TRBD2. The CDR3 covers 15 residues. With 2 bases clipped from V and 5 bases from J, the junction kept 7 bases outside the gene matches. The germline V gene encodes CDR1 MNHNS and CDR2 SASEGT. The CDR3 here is CASSETGGAKETQYF. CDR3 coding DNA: TGTGCCAGCAGTGAAACCGGGGGGGCCAAGGAGACCCAGTACTTC.

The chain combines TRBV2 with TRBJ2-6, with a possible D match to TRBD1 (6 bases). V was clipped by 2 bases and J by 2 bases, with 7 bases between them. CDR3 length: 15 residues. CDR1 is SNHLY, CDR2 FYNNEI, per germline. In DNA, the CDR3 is TGTGCCAGCAGTGAAACAGGGACTGGGGCCAACGTCCTGACTTTC. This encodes CASSETGTGANVLTF.

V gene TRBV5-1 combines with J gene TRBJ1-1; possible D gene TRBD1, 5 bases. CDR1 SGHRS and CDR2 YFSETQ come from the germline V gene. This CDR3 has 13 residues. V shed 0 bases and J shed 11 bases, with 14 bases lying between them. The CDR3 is CASSLEPGRGAFF. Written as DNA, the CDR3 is TGCGCCAGCAGCTTGGAGCCCGGACGGGGGGCTTTCTTT.

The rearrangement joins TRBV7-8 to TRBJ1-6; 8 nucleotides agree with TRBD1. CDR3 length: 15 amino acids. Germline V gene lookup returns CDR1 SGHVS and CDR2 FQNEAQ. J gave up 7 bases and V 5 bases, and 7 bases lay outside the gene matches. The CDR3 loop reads CASSPWGQENSPLHF. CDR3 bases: TGTGCCAGCAGCCCTTGGGGACAGGAAAATTCACCCCTCCACTTT.

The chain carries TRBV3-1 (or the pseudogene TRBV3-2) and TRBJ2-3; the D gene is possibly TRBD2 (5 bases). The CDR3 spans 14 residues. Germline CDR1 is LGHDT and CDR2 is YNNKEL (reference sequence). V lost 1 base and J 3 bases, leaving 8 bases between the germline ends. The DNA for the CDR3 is TGTGCCAGCAGCCAAGTAGCGAGGACAGATACGCAGTATTTT. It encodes CASSQVARTDTQYF.

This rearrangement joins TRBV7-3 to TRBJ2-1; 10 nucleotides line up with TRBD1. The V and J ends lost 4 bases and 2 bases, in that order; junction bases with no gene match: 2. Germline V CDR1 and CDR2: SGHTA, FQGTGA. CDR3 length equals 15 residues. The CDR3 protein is CASSSGQGAYNEQFF. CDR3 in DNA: TGTGCCAGCAGCTCCGGACAGGGGGCCTACAATGAGCAGTTCTTC.

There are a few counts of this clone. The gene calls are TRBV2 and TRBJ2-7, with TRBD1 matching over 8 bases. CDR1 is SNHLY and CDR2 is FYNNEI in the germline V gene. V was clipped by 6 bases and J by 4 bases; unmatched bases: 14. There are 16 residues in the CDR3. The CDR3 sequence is CASRRGGGQGLYEQYF. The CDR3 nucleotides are TGTGCCAGCAGAAGGGGCGGTGGACAGGGACTTTACGAGCAGTACTTC.

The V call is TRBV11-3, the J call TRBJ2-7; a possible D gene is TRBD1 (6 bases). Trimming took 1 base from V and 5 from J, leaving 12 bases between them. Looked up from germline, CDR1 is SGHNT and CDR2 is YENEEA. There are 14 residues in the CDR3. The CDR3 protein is CASSLGGRDDEQYF. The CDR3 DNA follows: TGTGCCAGCAGCTTAGGGGGGCGCGACGACGAGCAGTACTTC.

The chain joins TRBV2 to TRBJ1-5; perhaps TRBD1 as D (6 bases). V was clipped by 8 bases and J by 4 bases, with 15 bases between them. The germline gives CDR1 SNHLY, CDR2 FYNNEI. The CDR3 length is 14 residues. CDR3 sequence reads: CASERGLRNQPQHF. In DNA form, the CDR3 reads TGTGCCAGCGAGCGGGGGCTACGGAATCAGCCCCAGCATTTT.

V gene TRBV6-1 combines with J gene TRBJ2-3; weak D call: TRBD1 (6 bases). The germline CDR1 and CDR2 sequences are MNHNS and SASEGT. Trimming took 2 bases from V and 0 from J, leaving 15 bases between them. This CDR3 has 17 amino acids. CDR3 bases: TGTGCCAGCAGTGAACAGGGGCCGCCTACTAGCACAGATACGCAGTATTTT. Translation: CASSEQGPPTSTDTQYF.

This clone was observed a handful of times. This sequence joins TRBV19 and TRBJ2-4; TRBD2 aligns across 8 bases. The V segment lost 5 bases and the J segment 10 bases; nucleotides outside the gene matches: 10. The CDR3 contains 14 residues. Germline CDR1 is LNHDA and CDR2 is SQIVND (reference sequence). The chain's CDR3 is CASSVRGGAQIQYF. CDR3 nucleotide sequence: TGTGCCAGTAGTGTCCGGGGGGGCGCCCAAATTCAGTACTTC.

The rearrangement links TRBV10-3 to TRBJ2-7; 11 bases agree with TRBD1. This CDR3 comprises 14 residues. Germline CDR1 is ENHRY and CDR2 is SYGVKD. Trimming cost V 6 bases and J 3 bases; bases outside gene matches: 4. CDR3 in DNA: TGTGCCATCAGATCCGGGACAGGGGGCTACGAGCAGTACTTC. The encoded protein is CAIRSGTGGYEQYF.

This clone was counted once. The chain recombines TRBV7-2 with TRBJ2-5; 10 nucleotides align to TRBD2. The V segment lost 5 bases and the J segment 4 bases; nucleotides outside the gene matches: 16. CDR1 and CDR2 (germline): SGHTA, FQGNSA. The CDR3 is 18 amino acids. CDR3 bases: TGTGCCAGCAGCACAAGCGGGGGGGGGCTCGTCCGAGGAGAGACCCAGTACTTC. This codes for CASSTSGGGLVRGETQYF.